One TCR beta chain is described in this entry. Sequencing used immunoSEQ multiplex PCR; TCRdb keeps in-frame clones, though not all of them. The sample includes some 300,000 clones, nearly 90% of them seen just once. This record comes from a study of blood T cell repertoires in COVID-19. The germline gives CDR1 MDHEN, CDR2 SYDVKM. V lost 5 bases and J lost 8; bases outside the gene matches: 4. This CDR3 is built from 13 residues. Material for sequencing was PBMCs or T cells enriched from blood (not recorded which). The genes are TRBV28 and TRBJ2-1; TRBD1 matches at 9 bases. The sequence derives from a woman aged 30 to 39 who had recovered from COVID-19. The CDR3 loop reads CASSAGTGYEQFF. The CDR3 DNA reads as TGTGCCAGCAGTGCCGGGACAGGGTATGAGCAGTTCTTC.